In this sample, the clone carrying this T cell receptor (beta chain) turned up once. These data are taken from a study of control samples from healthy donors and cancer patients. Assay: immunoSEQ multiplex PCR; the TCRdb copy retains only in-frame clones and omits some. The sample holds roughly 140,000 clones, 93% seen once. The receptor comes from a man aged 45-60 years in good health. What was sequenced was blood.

The CDR3: CASSLVASAGELFF. The DNA of the CDR3 is TGTGCCAGCAGCTTAGTAGCTAGCGCCGGGGAGCTGTTTTTT. The V gene is TRBV7-9, the J gene TRBJ2-2; the D gene is possibly TRBD2 (6 bases). V lost 1 base and J lost 6, with 9 bases in between. This CDR3 is built from 14 residues. Germline V gene lookup returns CDR1 SEHNR and CDR2 FQNEAQ (reference sequence).